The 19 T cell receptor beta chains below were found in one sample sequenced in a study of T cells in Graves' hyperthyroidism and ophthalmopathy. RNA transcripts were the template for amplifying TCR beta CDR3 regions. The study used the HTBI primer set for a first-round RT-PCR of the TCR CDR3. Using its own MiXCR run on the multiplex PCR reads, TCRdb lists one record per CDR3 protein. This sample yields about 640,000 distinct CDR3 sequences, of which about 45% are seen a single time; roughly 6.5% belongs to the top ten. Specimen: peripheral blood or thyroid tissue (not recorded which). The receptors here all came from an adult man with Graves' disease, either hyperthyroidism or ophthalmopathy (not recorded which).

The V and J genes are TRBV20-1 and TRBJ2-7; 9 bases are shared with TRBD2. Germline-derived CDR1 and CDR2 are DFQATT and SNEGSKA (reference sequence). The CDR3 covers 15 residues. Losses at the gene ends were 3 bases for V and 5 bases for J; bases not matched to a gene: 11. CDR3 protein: CSARGVLAGKNEQYF. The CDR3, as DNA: TGCAGTGCTAGGGGGGTGCTAGCGGGAAAAAACGAGCAGTACTTC.

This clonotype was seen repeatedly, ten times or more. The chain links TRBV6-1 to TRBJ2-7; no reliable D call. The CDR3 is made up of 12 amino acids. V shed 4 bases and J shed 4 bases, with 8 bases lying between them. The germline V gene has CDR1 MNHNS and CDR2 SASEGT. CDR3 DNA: TGTGCCAGCAGTGGCGAGGCGTACGAGCAGTACTTC. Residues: CASSGEAYEQYF.

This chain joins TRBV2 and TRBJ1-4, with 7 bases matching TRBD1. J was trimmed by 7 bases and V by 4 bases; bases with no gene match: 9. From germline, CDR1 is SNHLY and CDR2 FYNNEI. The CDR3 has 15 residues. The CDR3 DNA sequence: TGTGCCAGCAGTGGTGGGACAGTCGGACTTGAAAAACTGTTTTTT. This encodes CASSGGTVGLEKLFF.

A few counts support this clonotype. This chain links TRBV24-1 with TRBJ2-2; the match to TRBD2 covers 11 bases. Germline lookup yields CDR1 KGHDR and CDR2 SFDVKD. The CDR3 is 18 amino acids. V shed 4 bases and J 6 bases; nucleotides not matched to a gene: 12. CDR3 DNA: TGTGCCACCAGTGACGTTAAACTAGCGGGAGTTACCCCCGGGGAGCTGTTTTTT. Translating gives CATSDVKLAGVTPGELFF.

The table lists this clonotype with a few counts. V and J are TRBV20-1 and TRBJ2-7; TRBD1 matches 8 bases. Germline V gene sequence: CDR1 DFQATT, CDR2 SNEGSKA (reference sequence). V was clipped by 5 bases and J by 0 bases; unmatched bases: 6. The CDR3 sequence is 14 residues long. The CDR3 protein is CSASTGGDSYEQYF. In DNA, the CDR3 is TGCAGTGCTTCTACAGGGGGTGACTCCTACGAGCAGTACTTC.

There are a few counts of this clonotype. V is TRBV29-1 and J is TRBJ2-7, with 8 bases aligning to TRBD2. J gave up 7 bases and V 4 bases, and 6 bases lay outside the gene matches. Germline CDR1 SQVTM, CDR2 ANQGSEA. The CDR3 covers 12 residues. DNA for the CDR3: TGCAGCGTTGTGGGAGGCGGGGGGGAGCAGTACTTC. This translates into CSVVGGGGEQYF.

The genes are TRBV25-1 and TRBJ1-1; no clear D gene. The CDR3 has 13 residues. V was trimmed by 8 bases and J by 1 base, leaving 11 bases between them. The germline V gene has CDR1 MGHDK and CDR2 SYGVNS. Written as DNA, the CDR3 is TGTGCCAGCTTATGGACGGAGAACACTGAAGCTTTCTTT. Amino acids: CASLWTENTEAFF.

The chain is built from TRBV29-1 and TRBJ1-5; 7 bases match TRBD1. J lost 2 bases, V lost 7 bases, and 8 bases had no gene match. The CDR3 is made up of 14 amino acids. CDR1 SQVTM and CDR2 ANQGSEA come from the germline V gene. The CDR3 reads CSASQGGGNQPQHF. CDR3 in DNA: TGCAGCGCGTCGCAGGGGGGCGGCAATCAGCCCCAGCATTTT.

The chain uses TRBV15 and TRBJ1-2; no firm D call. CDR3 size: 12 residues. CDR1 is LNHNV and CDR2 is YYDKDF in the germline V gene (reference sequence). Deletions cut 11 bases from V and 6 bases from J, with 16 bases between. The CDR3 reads CAWASPGHGYTF. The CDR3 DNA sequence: TGTGCCTGGGCCTCCCCCGGGCATGGCTACACCTTC.

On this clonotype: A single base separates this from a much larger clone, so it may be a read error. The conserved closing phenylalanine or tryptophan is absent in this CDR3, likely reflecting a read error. The DNA of the CDR3 is TGTGCCAGCAGCTTAGAGAGAGGGACGGCTTTCTCT. Its protein product is CASSLERGTAFS. The chain uses TRBV7-8 and TRBJ1-1; TRBD1 might be the D (5 bases). The ends were cut back, 1 base at V and 11 bases at J, with 11 bases in the middle. The CDR3 runs to 12 residues. Per the germline V gene, CDR1 is SGHVS and CDR2 is FQNEAQ.

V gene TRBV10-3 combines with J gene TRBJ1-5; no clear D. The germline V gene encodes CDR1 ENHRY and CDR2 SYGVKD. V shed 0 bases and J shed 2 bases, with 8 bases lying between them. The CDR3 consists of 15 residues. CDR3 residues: CAISESIDRNQPQHF. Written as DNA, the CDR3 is TGTGCCATCAGTGAGTCGATCGACCGCAATCAGCCCCAGCATTTT.

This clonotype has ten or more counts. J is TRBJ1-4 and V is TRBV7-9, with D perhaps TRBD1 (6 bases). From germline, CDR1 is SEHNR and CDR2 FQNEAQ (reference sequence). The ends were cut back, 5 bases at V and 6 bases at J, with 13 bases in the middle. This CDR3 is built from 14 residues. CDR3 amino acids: CASSPQQGDEKLFF. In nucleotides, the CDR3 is TGTGCCAGCAGCCCTCAACAGGGAGATGAAAAACTGTTTTTT.

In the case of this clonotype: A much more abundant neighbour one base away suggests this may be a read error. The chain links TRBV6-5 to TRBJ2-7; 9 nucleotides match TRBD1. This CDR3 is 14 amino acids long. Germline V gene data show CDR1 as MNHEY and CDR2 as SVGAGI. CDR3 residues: CARSPPGTGNEQYF. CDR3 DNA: TGTGCCCGCAGTCCCCCCGGGACAGGGAACGAGCAGTACTTC.

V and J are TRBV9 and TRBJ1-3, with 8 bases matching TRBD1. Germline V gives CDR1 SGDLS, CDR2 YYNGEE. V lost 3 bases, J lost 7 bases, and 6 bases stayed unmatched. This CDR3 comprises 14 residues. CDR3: CASSARTGGNTIYF. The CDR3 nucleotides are TGTGCCAGCAGCGCCAGAACAGGGGGGAACACCATATATTTT.

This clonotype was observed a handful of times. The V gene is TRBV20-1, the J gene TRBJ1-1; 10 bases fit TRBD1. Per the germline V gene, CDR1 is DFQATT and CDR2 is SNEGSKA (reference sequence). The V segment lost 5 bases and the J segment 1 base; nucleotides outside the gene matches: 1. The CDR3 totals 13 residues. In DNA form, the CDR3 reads TGCAGTGCTGGGACAGGGGAGAACACTGAAGCTTTCTTT. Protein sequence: CSAGTGENTEAFF.

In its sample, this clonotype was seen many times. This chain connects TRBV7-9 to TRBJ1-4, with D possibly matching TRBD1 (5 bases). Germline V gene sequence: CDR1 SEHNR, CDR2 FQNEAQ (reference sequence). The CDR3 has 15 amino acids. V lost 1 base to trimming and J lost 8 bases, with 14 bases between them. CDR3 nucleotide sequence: TGTGCCAGCAGCTTAGATGGGGGTTCACAGGAAAAACTGTTTTTT. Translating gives CASSLDGGSQEKLFF.

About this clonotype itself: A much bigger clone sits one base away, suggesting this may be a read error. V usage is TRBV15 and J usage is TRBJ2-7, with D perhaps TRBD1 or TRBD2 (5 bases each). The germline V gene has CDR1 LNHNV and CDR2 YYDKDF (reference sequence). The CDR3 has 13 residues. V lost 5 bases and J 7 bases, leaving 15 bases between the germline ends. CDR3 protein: CATSPPVWGEQYF. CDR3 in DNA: TGTGCCACCAGCCCCCCAGTGTGGGGGGAGCAGTACTTC.

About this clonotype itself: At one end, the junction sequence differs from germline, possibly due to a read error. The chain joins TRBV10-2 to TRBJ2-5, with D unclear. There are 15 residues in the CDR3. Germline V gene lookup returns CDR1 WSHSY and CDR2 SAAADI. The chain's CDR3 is CASNSITKGRETQYF. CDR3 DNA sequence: TGTGCCAGCAACTCCATCACCAAGGGTCGAGAGACCCAGTACTTC.

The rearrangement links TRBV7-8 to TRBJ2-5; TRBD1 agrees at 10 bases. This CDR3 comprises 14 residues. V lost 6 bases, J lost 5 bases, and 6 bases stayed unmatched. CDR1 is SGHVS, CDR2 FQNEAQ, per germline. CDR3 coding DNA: TGTGCCAGCAGTCAAGGGACAGGGGTCGAGACCCAGTACTTC. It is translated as CASSQGTGVETQYF.